This T cell receptor (beta chain) stems from a study of cytomegalovirus exposure and HLA in healthy donors. Study conclusions and caveats: Later analysis demonstrated an association between a missense DCLRE1C variant and TCR beta V- and J-gene trimming. It was reported that TCR beta sequences correctly inferred the HLA-A and HLA-B alleles for most subjects. Whilst most TCR sequences proved rare, a subset of public TCRs occurred across many donors. Later analysis suggested most CMV-associated TCR beta chains were HLA-restricted.

60 Vbeta and 13 Jbeta primers were used in PCR. Clones were sequenced by immunoSEQ multiplex PCR, and TCRdb holds only the in-frame ones, with some missing. The sample holds 100,000 to 150,000 clones, 10% to 13% seen once. Per germline, CDR1 SGHDN and CDR2 FVKESK. The CDR3 runs 16 residues. As concerns this clone: The antigen remains undetermined. A read error may produce the germline difference seen at one junction end.

Sequencing input: PBMCs. V gene TRBV14 combines with J gene TRBJ2-7; TRBD2 aligns across 7 bases. The receptor was isolated from a woman in her late teens or twenties in good health and CMV-seropositive. The CDR3 nucleotides read TGTGCCAGCAGCCAAGACAGGGCGGGAGTCTCCTCCGAGCAGTACTTC. The encoded protein is CASSQDRAGVSSEQYF.